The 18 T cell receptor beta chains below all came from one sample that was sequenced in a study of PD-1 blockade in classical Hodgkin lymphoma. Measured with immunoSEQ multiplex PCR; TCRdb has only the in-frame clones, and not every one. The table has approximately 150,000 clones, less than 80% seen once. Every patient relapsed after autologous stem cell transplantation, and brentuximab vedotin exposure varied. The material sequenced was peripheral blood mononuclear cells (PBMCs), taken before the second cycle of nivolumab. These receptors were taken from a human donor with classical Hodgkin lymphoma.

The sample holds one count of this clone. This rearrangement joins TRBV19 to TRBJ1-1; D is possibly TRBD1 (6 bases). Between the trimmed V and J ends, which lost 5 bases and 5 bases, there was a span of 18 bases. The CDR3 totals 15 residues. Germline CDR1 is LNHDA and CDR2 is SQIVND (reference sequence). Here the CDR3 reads CASSEARGGRTEAFF. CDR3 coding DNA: TGTGCCAGTAGTGAGGCACGGGGGGGGCGGACTGAAGCTTTCTTT. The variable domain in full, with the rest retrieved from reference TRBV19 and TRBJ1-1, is DGGITQSPKYLFRKEGQNVTLSCEQNLNHDAMYWYRQDPGQGLRLIYYSQIVNDFQKGDIAEGYSVSREKKESFPLTVTSAQKNPTAFYLCASSEARGGRTEAFFGQGTRLTVV.

CDR3: CASSKVAGEGEQYF. The CDR3 nucleotides read TGCGCCAGCAGCAAGGTAGCGGGAGAAGGAGAGCAGTACTTC. V gene TRBV5-1 combines with J gene TRBJ2-7; TRBD2 aligns across 9 bases. V was pared by 4 bases and J by 7 bases, with 9 bases of the junction left unmatched. CDR3 size: 14 residues. Germline V gives CDR1 SGHRS, CDR2 YFSETQ.

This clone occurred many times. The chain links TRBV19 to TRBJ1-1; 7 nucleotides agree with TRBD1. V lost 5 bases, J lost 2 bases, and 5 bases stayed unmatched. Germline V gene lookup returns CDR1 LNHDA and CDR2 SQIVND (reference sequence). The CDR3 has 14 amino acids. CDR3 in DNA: TGTGCCAGTAGTTGGACAGGCTTTAACACTGAAGCTTTCTTT. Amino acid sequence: CASSWTGFNTEAFF.

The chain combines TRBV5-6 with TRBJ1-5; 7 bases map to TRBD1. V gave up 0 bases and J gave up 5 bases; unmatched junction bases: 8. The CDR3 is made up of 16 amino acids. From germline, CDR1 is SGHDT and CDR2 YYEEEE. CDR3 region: CASSLAGRGDYQPQHF. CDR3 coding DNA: TGTGCCAGCAGCTTGGCGGGCAGGGGGGATTATCAGCCCCAGCATTTT.

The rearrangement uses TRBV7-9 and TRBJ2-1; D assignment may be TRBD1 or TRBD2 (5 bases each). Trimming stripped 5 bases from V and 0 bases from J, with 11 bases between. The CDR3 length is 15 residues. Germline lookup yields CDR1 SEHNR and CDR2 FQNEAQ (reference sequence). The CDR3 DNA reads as TGTGCCAGCAGCCCTCGGGACGGCTCCTACAATGAGCAGTTCTTC. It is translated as CASSPRDGSYNEQFF.

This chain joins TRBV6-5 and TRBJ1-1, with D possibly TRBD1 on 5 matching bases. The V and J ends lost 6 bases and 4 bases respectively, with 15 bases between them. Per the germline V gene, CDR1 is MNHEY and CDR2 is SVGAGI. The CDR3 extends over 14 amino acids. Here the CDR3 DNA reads TGTGCCAGCAGGGGCCAGGGTTTGGGCACTGAAGCTTTCTTT. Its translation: CASRGQGLGTEAFF.

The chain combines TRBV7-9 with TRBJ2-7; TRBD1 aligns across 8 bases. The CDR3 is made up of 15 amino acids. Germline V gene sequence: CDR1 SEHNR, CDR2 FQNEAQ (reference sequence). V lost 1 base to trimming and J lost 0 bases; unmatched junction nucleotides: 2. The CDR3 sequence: CASSLGTGSSYEQYF. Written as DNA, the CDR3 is TGTGCCAGCAGCTTAGGGACAGGGAGCTCCTACGAGCAGTACTTC.

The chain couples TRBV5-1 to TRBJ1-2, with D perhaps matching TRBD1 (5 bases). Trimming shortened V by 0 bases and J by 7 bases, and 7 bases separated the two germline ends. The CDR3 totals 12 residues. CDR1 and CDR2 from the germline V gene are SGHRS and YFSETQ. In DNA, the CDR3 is TGCGCCAGCAGCTTGGGGGGCGTTGGCTACACCTTC. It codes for CASSLGGVGYTF.

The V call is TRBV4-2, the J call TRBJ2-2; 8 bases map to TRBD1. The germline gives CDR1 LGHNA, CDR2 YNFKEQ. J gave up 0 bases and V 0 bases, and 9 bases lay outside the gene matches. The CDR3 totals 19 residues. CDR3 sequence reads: CASSQDMGKTGANTGELFF. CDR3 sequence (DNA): TGTGCCAGCAGCCAAGATATGGGGAAGACAGGGGCGAACACCGGGGAGCTGTTTTTT.

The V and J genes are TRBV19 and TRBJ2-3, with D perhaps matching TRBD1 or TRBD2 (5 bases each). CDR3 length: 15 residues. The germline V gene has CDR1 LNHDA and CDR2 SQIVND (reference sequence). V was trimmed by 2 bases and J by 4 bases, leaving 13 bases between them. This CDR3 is CASSIRGPLSDTQYF. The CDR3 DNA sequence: TGTGCCAGTAGTATAAGGGGACCCCTATCAGATACGCAGTATTTT. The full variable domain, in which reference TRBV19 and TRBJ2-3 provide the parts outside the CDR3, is DGGITQSPKYLFRKEGQNVTLSCEQNLNHDAMYWYRQDPGQGLRLIYYSQIVNDFQKGDIAEGYSVSREKKESFPLTVTSAQKNPTAFYLCASSIRGPLSDTQYFGPGTRLTVL.

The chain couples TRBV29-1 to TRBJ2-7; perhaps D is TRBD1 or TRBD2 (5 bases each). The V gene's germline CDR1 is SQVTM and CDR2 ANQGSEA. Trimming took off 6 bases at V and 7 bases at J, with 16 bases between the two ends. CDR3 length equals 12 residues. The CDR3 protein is CSVLGTAWEQYF. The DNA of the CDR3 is TGCAGCGTCCTAGGGACCGCGTGGGAGCAGTACTTC.

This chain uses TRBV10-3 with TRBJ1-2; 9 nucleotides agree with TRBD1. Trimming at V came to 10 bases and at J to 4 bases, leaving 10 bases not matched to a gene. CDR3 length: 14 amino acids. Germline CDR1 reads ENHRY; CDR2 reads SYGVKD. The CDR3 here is CATERTGGPYGYTF. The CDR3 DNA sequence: TGTGCCACCGAACGTACAGGGGGCCCCTATGGCTACACCTTC.

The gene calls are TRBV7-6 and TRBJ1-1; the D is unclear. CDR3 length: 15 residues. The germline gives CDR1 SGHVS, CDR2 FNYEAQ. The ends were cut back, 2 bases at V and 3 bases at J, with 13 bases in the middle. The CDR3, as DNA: TGTGCCAGCAGCTTAAGCCCCGGTGGGGACACTGAAGCTTTCTTT. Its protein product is CASSLSPGGDTEAFF.

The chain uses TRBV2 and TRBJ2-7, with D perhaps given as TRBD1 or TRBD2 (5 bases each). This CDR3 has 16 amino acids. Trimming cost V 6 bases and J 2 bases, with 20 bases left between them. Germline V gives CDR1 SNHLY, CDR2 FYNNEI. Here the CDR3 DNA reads TGTGCCAGCAGCTCTGGGGGACGGACCCCACCCTACGAGCAGTACTTC. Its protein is CASSSGGRTPPYEQYF.

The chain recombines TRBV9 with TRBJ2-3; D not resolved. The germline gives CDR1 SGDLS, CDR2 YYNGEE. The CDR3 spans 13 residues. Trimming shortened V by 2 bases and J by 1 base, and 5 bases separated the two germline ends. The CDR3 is CASSVSGTDTQYF. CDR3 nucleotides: TGTGCCAGCAGCGTTTCGGGCACAGATACGCAGTATTTT.

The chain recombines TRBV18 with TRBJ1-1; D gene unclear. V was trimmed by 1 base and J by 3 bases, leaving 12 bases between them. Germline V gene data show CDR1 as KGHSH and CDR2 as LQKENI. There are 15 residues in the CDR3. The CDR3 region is CASSPQHSGDTEAFF. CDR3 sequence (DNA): TGTGCCAGCTCACCACAGCACTCCGGGGACACTGAAGCTTTCTTT.

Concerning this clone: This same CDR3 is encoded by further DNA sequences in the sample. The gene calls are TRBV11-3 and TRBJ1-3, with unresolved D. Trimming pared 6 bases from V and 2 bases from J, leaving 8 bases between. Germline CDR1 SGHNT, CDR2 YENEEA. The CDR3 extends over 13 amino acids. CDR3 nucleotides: TGTGCCAGCAGTTCTGGCCCTGGAAACACCATATATTTT. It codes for CASSSGPGNTIYF.

The CDR3 region is CASSVGSGQGFYEQYF. As DNA, the CDR3 is TGTGCCAGCAGCGTAGGATCGGGACAGGGATTTTACGAGCAGTACTTC. J is TRBJ2-7 and V is TRBV9, with 9 bases fitting TRBD1. V shed 0 bases, J shed 4 bases, and the junction held 8 bases outside the gene matches. Germline values: CDR1 SGDLS, CDR2 YYNGEE. The CDR3 has 16 residues.